This record covers a single T cell receptor beta chain. The sample comes from a study of human T cells and chemical hapten exposure. Looking at the study overall: Patients' scalps got diphenylcyclopropenone weekly throughout the roughly 23-week study. Patches that contained 0.01% DPC were applied to the upper back and read at 6 days.

V lost 2 bases and J lost 7, with 12 bases in between. Germline V gene lookup returns CDR1 SGHRS and CDR2 YFSETQ. The CDR3 consists of 13 residues. As to time point: patch test 3, about 24 weeks after DPC sensitization. Noted treatment: therapeutic diphenylcyclopropenone sensitization with weekly scalp DPC. TCRdb itself ran the RACE reads through MiXCR, one entry per CDR3 protein. The sample includes around 130,000 distinct CDR3 sequences, 11% of them seen just once. The TCR was taken from a woman between 50 and 59 years old with alopecia areata. Some clones in this sample may be carry-over from other donors' samples. The chain has TRBV5-1 and TRBJ1-1; D not certain. This specimen consisted of whole blood, obtained in connection with sensitization to the hapten diphenylcyclopropenone (DPC). The CDR3 region has the DNA TGCGCCAGCAGCTTTAACGGCTGGGATGAAGCTTTCTTT. Amino acid sequence: CASSFNGWDEAFF.